The 22 T cell receptor beta chains listed next were all sequenced from one sample in a study of blood T cell repertoires in COVID-19 (dated by TCRdb to the early 2020s). Receptor amplification or capture employed the immunoSEQ multiplex PCR assay. TCRdb provides this immuneACCESS table in a form limited to in-frame rearrangements. Some clones are lacking; in checked studies, under half of them reflect an unresolved V gene, and why the rest are absent is not known. Within this sample are hundreds of thousands of clones, with roughly 80% of them counted one time only. 4% to 5% of the sample belongs to the ten largest clones. Material: peripheral blood. These receptors were obtained from a woman aged 50 to 65 with active or convalescent COVID-19.

The chain is built from TRBV2 and TRBJ1-6, with D possibly matching TRBD1 (6 bases). Trimming stripped 8 bases from V and 7 bases from J, with 18 bases between. Germline assignment: CDR1 SNHLY and CDR2 FYNNEI. CDR3 size: 15 residues. CDR3 region: CASAGRGGDNSPLHF. CDR3 in DNA: TGTGCCAGCGCTGGAAGGGGGGGCGACAATTCACCCCTCCACTTT.

In its sample, this clone was seen once. The rearrangement links TRBV10-3 to TRBJ1-1, with D uncertain. The CDR3 is 13 amino acids. V lost 6 bases and J lost 1, with 9 bases in between. Germline assignment: CDR1 ENHRY and CDR2 SYGVKD. The CDR3 DNA follows: TGTGCCATCAGCAATGAGGCGAACACTGAAGCTTTCTTT. Encoded protein: CAISNEANTEAFF.

This chain joins TRBV9 and TRBJ1-2; 9 positions agree with TRBD1. Trimming removed 0 bases from V and 4 bases from J; junction bases left unmatched: 4. The germline CDR1 and CDR2 sequences are SGDLS and YYNGEE. The CDR3 sequence is 15 residues long. Here the CDR3 reads CASSVGQGGTYGYTF. The CDR3 nucleotides are TGTGCCAGCAGCGTAGGACAGGGGGGAACCTATGGCTACACCTTC.

CDR3 DNA: TGTGCCAGCAGCTTATACGAGTGGGAGACAGATACGCAGTATTTT. Translating it yields CASSLYEWETDTQYF. This sequence joins TRBV7-7 and TRBJ2-3; TRBD2 might be the D (5 bases). The CDR3 extends over 15 amino acids. V was clipped by 2 bases and J by 3 bases, with 12 bases between them. The germline gives CDR1 SSHAT, CDR2 FNYEAQ (reference sequence). The variable domain in full, completed from reference TRBV7-7 and TRBJ2-3, reads GAGVSQSPRYKVTKRGQDVTLRCDPISSHATLYWYQQALGQGPEFLTYFNYEAQPDKSGLPSDRFSAERPEGSISTLTIQRTEQRDSAMYRCASSLYEWETDTQYFGPGTRLTVL.

In its sample, this clone was seen once. The chain links TRBV2 to TRBJ1-1; TRBD1 aligns across 7 bases. V dropped 5 bases and J dropped 3; count of bases not matched to a gene: 6. CDR1 and CDR2 from the germline V gene are SNHLY and FYNNEI. This CDR3 has 14 residues. This CDR3 is CASSRITGDTEAFF. CDR3 bases: TGTGCCAGCAGTCGAATAACAGGGGACACTGAAGCTTTCTTT.

This chain links TRBV27 with TRBJ2-1, with D possibly matching TRBD2 (6 bases). Trimming took 7 bases from V and 12 from J, leaving 37 bases between them. CDR3 size: 19 residues. Looked up from germline, CDR1 is MNHEY and CDR2 is SMNVEV (reference sequence). DNA of the CDR3: TGTGCCAGCACCTTTCCGAATCCGGGACCCAACATTTTCGGACTATGGCAGTTCTTC. This encodes CASTFPNPGPNIFGLWQFF.

The chain is built from TRBV2 and TRBJ1-4, with 8 bases matching TRBD1. The CDR3 extends over 14 amino acids. V lost 4 bases to trimming and J lost 6 bases; unmatched junction nucleotides: 4. The germline gives CDR1 SNHLY, CDR2 FYNNEI. In nucleotides, the CDR3 is TGTGCCAGCAGTGCAGGGGGCGCTTATGAAAAACTGTTTTTT. Protein sequence: CASSAGGAYEKLFF.

This chain joins TRBV6-5 and TRBJ2-7; tentative D call: TRBD2 (5 bases). This CDR3 is built from 15 residues. Germline CDR1 reads MNHEY; CDR2 reads SVGAGI. Trimming shortened V by 4 bases and J by 2 bases, and 15 bases separated the two germline ends. In DNA form, the CDR3 reads TGTGCCAGCAGTTCGGGGTTGGGCAGACCCTACGAGCAGTACTTC. Its translation is CASSSGLGRPYEQYF.

This sequence joins TRBV2 and TRBJ2-5, with D unclear. Trimming removed 7 bases from V and 1 base from J, with 10 bases in between. This CDR3 has 13 amino acids. Germline lookup yields CDR1 SNHLY and CDR2 FYNNEI. CDR3 nucleotide sequence: TGTGCCAGCACCCCGGAGATCCAAGAGACCCAGTACTTC. It yields the protein CASTPEIQETQYF.

The chain links TRBV27 to TRBJ2-3, with 9 positions matching TRBD1. The CDR3 totals 15 residues. CDR1 and CDR2 (germline): MNHEY, SMNVEV (reference sequence). J was trimmed by 1 base and V by 6 bases; bases with no gene match: 5. CDR3 protein: CASSPDRGGTDTQYF. CDR3 bases: TGTGCCAGCAGCCCCGACAGGGGGGGCACAGATACGCAGTATTTT.

The chain couples TRBV30 to TRBJ2-1; D may be TRBD1 (6 bases). Trimming took 0 bases from V and 4 from J, leaving 13 bases between them. This CDR3 is 15 amino acids long. CDR1 GTSNPN and CDR2 SVGIG come from the germline V gene (reference sequence). The chain's CDR3 is CAWSVLAGAYNEQFF. DNA for the CDR3: TGTGCCTGGAGTGTCTTGGCAGGGGCGTACAATGAGCAGTTCTTC.

The chain has TRBV5-5 and TRBJ1-4; D is ambiguous. Germline loops: CDR1 SGHKS, CDR2 YYEKEE (reference sequence). Trimming cost V 2 bases and J 4 bases, with 9 bases left between them. This CDR3 has 14 residues. CDR3 in amino acids: CASSFEQLNEKLFF. CDR3 in DNA: TGTGCCAGCAGCTTCGAACAGCTTAATGAAAAACTGTTTTTT.

The chain recombines TRBV29-1 with TRBJ1-2; D is uncertain. The CDR3 covers 11 residues. Looked up from germline, CDR1 is SQVTM and CDR2 is ANQGSEA. Trimming removed 4 bases from V and 7 bases from J, with 10 bases in between. The CDR3 bases are TGCAGCGTTGGTCTAGGATCTGGCTACACCTTC. Its translation is CSVGLGSGYTF.

This chain links TRBV28 with TRBJ1-4; 9 nucleotides agree with TRBD1. V lost 6 bases to trimming and J lost 4 bases; unmatched junction nucleotides: 9. Germline loops: CDR1 MDHEN, CDR2 SYDVKM. The CDR3 is made up of 16 amino acids. The CDR3 region is CASRRDRGFGNEKLFF. The DNA for the CDR3 is TGTGCCAGCAGACGAGACAGGGGGTTTGGTAATGAAAAACTGTTTTTT.

V is TRBV4-1 and J is TRBJ1-4, with D unclear. The V and J ends lost 1 base and 8 bases respectively, with 14 bases between them. The CDR3 sequence is 15 residues long. Germline values: CDR1 MGHRA, CDR2 YSYEKL. For the CDR3, the DNA is TGCGCCAGCAGCCAAGTCAGCGGTTCGGGGGAAAAACTGTTTTTT. It encodes CASSQVSGSGEKLFF.

The gene calls are TRBV12-3 or TRBV12-4 and TRBJ1-2; D not resolved. There are 13 residues in the CDR3. Between the trimmed V and J ends, which lost 3 bases and 7 bases, there was a span of 12 bases. The CDR3 DNA is TGTGCCAGCAGTTTGTCTGAGGTATCTGGCTACACCTTC. Amino acid sequence: CASSLSEVSGYTF.

The gene calls are TRBV24-1 and TRBJ1-1; 7 nucleotides align to TRBD1. V lost 2 bases, J lost 1 base, and 3 bases stayed unmatched. This CDR3 region has 15 residues. Looked up from germline, CDR1 is KGHDR and CDR2 is SFDVKD. CDR3 residues: CATSDSTGANTEAFF. CDR3 DNA sequence: TGTGCCACCAGTGATTCTACAGGGGCGAACACTGAAGCTTTCTTT.

The V call is TRBV7-9, the J call TRBJ2-1; a weak D match, TRBD1 (6 bases). Germline-derived CDR1 and CDR2 are SEHNR and FQNEAQ (reference sequence). This CDR3 contains 17 residues. V was cut by 6 bases and J by 3 bases, with 21 bases left in between. CDR3 nucleotide sequence: TGTGCCAGCAGTCGAACAGGGCTGAGTCAGGACTACAATGAGCAGTTCTTC. Amino acid sequence: CASSRTGLSQDYNEQFF.

The chain employs TRBV5-4 and TRBJ1-1; 7 positions match TRBD1. The V and J ends lost 4 bases and 0 bases, in that order; junction bases with no gene match: 6. This CDR3 spans 15 amino acids. The germline V gene encodes CDR1 SGHNT and CDR2 YYREEE (reference sequence). The CDR3 nucleotides read TGTGCCAGCAGCCCGGGACAGCCACTGAACACTGAAGCTTTCTTT. Protein: CASSPGQPLNTEAFF.

This clone showed up just a few times. CDR3 sequence reads: CASSQAGTAPEGYTF. The CDR3 nucleotides are TGTGCCAGCAGCCAAGCCGGGACAGCCCCCGAAGGCTACACCTTC. The gene calls are TRBV3-1 (or the pseudogene TRBV3-2) and TRBJ1-2, with 7 bases matching TRBD1. V was pared by 1 base and J by 8 bases, with 10 bases of the junction left unmatched. The CDR3 totals 15 residues. Germline loops: CDR1 LGHDT, CDR2 YNNKEL (reference sequence).

The chain uses TRBV11-3 and TRBJ2-2, with 10 bases identical to TRBD2. Per germline, CDR1 SGHNT and CDR2 YENEEA. There are 17 residues in the CDR3. The junction had 8 bases not matched to a gene; V was cut back by 4 bases and J by 3 bases. The CDR3 bases are TGTGCCAGCAGCTCCTCTGACAGCGGGAGGGACACCGGGGAGCTGTTTTTT. Translated: CASSSSDSGRDTGELFF.

This clone was counted a single time. The chain carries TRBV5-6 and TRBJ1-6; D unresolved. The CDR3 loop spans 17 amino acids. Germline CDR1 is SGHDT and CDR2 is YYEEEE. V was pared by 0 bases and J by 0 bases, with 10 bases between. The CDR3 reads CASSLARPSSYNSPLHF. In DNA, the CDR3 is TGTGCCAGCAGCTTGGCCAGGCCAAGCTCCTATAATTCACCCCTCCACTTT. Full variable domain (remainder filled in from reference TRBV5-6 and TRBJ1-6): DAGVTQSPTHLIKTRGQQVTLRCSPKSGHDTVSWYQQALGQGPQFIFQYYEEEERQRGNFPDRFSGHQFPNYSSELNVNALLLGDSALYLCASSLARPSSYNSPLHFGNGTRLTVT.